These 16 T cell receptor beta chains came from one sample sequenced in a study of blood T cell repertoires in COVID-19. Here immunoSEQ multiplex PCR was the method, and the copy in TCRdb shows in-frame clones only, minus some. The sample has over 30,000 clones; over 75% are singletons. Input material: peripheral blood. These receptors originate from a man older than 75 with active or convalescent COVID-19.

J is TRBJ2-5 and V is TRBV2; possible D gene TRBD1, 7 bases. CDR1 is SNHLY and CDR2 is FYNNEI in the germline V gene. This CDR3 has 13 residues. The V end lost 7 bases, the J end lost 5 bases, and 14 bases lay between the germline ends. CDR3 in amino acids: CASKTQGRETQYF. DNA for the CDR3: TGTGCCAGCAAGACACAGGGGAGGGAGACCCAGTACTTC.

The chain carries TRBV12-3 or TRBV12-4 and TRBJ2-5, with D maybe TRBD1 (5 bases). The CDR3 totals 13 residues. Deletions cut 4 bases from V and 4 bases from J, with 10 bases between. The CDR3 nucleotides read TGTGCCAGCAGTTATCGCCAGGGAGAGACCCAGTACTTC. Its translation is CASSYRQGETQYF.

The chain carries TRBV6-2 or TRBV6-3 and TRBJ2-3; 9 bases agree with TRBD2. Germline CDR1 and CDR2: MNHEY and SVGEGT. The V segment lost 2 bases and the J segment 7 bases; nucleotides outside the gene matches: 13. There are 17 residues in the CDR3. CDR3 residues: CASSYTASGTDVNTQYF. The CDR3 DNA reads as TGTGCCAGCAGTTACACGGCTAGCGGGACTGACGTGAATACGCAGTATTTT.

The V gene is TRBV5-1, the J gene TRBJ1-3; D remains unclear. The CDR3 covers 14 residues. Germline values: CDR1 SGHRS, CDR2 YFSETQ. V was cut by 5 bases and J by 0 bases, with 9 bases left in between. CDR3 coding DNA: TGCGCCAGCAGGCCAACAACCTCTGGAAACACCATATATTTT. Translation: CASRPTTSGNTIYF. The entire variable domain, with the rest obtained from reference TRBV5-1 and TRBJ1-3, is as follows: KAGVTQTPRYLIKTRGQQVTLSCSPISGHRSVSWYQQTPGQGLQFLFEYFSETQRNKGNFPGRFSGRQFSNSRSEMNVSTLELGDSALYLCASRPTTSGNTIYFGEGSWLTVV.

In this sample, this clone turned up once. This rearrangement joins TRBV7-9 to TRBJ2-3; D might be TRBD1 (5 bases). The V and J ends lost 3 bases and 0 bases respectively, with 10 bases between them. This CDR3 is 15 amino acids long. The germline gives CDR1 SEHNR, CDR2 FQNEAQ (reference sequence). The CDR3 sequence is CASSFRAVSTDTQYF. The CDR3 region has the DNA TGTGCCAGCAGCTTCAGGGCGGTTAGCACAGATACGCAGTATTTT. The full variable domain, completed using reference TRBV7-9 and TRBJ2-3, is DTGVSQNPRHKITKRGQNVTFRCDPISEHNRLYWYRQTLGQGPEFLTYFQNEAQLEKSRLLSDRFSAERPKGSFSTLEIQRTEQGDSAMYLCASSFRAVSTDTQYFGPGTRLTVL.

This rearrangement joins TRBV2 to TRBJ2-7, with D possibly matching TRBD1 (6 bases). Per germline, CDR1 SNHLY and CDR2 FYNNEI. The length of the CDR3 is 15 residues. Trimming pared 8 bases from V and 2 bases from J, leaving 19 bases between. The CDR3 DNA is TGTGCCAGCTTAAAAGGGGGTCTGGAGACCTACGAGCAGTACTTC. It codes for CASLKGGLETYEQYF.

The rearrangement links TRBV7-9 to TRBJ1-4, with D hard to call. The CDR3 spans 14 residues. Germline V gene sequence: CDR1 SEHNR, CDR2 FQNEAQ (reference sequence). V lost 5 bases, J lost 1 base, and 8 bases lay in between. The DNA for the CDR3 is TGTGCCAGCAGCACGACACTAACTAATGAAAAACTGTTTTTT. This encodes CASSTTLTNEKLFF.

The CDR3 DNA sequence: TGTGCCAGCAGCCCGCAACTCCCAGGGGTCCCGTTCACCGGGGAGCTGTTTTTT. Translated: CASSPQLPGVPFTGELFF. The chain uses TRBV11-2 and TRBJ2-2; tentative D call: TRBD1 (6 bases). Looked up from germline, CDR1 is SGHAT and CDR2 is FQNNGV. CDR3 length equals 18 residues. Trimming pared 5 bases from V and 4 bases from J, leaving 23 bases between.

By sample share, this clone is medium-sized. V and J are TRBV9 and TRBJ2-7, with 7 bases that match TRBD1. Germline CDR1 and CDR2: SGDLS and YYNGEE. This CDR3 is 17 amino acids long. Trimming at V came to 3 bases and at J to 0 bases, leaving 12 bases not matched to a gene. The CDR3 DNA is TGTGCCAGCAGCGACCGACCCGGGACAGTTACCTCCTACGAGCAGTACTTC. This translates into CASSDRPGTVTSYEQYF. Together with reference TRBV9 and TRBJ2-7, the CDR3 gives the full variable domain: DSGVTQTPKHLITATGQRVTLRCSPRSGDLSVYWYQQSLDQGLQFLIQYYNGEERAKGNILERFSAQQFPDLHSELNLSSLELGDSALYFCASSDRPGTVTSYEQYFGPGTRLTVT.

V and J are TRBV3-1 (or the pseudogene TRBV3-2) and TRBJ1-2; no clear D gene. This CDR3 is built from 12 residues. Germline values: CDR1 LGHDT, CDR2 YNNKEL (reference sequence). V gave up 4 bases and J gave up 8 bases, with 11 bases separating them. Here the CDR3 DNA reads TGTGCCAGCAGCCGGGCGACCAGGGGCTACACCTTC. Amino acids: CASSRATRGYTF.

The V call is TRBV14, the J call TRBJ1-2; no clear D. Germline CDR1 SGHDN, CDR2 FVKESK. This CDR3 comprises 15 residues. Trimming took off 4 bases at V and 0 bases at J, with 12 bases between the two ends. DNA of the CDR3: TGTGCCAGCAGCCTTGACCGGGGAGCTAACTATGGCTACACCTTC. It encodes CASSLDRGANYGYTF.

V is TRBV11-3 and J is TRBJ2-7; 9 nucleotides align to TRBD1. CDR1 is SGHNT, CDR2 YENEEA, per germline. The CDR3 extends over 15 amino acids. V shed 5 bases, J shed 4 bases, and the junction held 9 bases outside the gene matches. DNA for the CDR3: TGTGCCAGCAGCCGTGGGGACAGGGTGCAGTACGAGCAGTACTTC. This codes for CASSRGDRVQYEQYF.

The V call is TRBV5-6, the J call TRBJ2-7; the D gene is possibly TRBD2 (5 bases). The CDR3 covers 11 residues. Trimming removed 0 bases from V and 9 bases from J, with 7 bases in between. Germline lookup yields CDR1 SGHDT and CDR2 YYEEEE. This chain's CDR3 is CASSLGGLQYF. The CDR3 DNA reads TGTGCCAGCAGCTTGGGAGGACTGCAGTACTTC. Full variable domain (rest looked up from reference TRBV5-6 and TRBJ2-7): DAGVTQSPTHLIKTRGQQVTLRCSPKSGHDTVSWYQQALGQGPQFIFQYYEEEERQRGNFPDRFSGHQFPNYSSELNVNALLLGDSALYLCASSLGGLQYFGPGTRLTVT.

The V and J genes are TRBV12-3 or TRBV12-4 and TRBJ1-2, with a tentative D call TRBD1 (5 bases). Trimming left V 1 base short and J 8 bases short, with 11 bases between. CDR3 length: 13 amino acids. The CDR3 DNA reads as TGTGCCAGCAGTTTAGACAGGAACCGAGGCTACACCTTC. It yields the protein CASSLDRNRGYTF.

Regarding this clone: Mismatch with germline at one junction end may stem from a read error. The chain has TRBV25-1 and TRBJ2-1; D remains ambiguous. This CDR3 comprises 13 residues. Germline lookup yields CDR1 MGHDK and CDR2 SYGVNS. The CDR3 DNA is TGTGCCAGCAGTGAACGAGGAGCGACCCATCACCTCTTC. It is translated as CASSERGATHHLF.

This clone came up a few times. CDR3 sequence reads: CASSQGYRNRGYTF. CDR3 coding DNA: TGTGCCAGCAGCCAAGGATATCGAAACAGGGGCTACACCTTC. This sequence joins TRBV3-1 (or the pseudogene TRBV3-2) and TRBJ1-2, with TRBD1 as a possible D gene (5 bases). Trimming cost V 1 base and J 8 bases, with 14 bases left between them. Germline CDR1 reads LGHDT; CDR2 reads YNNKEL (reference sequence). The CDR3 consists of 14 residues.